These T cell receptor beta chains were read from a single sample in a study of T cells in Graves' hyperthyroidism and ophthalmopathy. TCRdb itself ran the multiplex PCR reads through MiXCR, one entry per CDR3 protein. This table holds about 600,000 distinct CDR3 sequences, 14% found once. The sample comprised blood. The receptors were sampled from a woman under 30 with Graves' ophthalmopathy. The CDR3 runs from the conserved cysteine through the conserved F or W. D genes are given only for firm matches. A clone size is listed for some rows: how often the clone was seen (once, few, many), or a class if it is expanded.

TRBD2 TRBJ2-7 many TRBV28 TGTGCCAGCAGTTTTCGGGCTAGCGGGAGAGGCTACGAGCAGTACTTC CASSFRASGRGYEQYF
TRBD2 TRBJ2-7 many TRBV7-9 TGTGCCAGCAGCACGGGACTAGCGAACCCCTACGAGCAGTACTTC CASSTGLANPYEQYF
TRBD2 TRBJ2-5 many TRBV7-8 TGTGCCAGCAGCTTGCCGGGACTAGCGGGAGATGGGGAGACCCAGTACTTC CASSLPGLAGDGETQYF
NA TRBJ1-2 few TRBV9 TGTGCCAGCAGCGTAGGGCGGACCAGCTATGGCTACACCTTC CASSVGRTSYGYTF
NA TRBJ2-2 NA TRBV19 TGTGCCAGTAGTACCCCGGGCAGCCTAGCGACCGGGGAGCTGTTTTTT CASSTPGSLATGELFF
NA TRBJ2-3 many TRBV4-1 TGCGCCAGCAGCCAAGAGGGCGGGTACACAGATACGCAGTATTTT CASSQEGGYTDTQYF
NA TRBJ2-7 few TRBV5-6 TGTGCCAGCAGCGCCGGACCAGCCTACGAGCAGTACTTC CASSAGPAYEQYF
TRBD2 TRBJ2-2 many TRBV24-1 TGTGCCACCAGTGACTCACCGGGGGGGTTGAACACCGGGGAGCTGTTTTTT CATSDSPGGLNTGELFF
NA TRBJ1-5 NA TRBV10-3 TGTGCCATCAGGGACTCAGTGAATCAGCCCCAGCATTTT CAIRDSVNQPQHF
NA TRBJ1-2 many TRBV3-1 TGTGCCAGCAGCCAAGACTGGGCTGACTATGGCTACACCTTC CASSQDWADYGYTF
NA TRBJ2-7 NA TRBV24-1 TGTGCCACCAGTGTCCACGAGCAGTACTTC CATSVHEQYF
NA TRBJ1-2 many TRBV5-8 TGTGCCGGCTCTGACGGGCCTCAAGATGGCTACACCTTC CAGSDGPQDGYTF
NA TRBJ2-1 many TRBV20-1 TGCAGTGCTCAACACAGAAGCTACCCATACGAGCAGTTCTTC CSAQHRSYPYEQFF
NA TRBJ1-1 few TRBV7-9 TGTGCCAGCAGCTTGGAGAACGAAGCTTTCTTT CASSLENEAFF
NA TRBJ2-5 many TRBV2 TGTGCCAGCAGTGAAGGTGGGCTAGCCGGAGAGACCCAGTACTTC CASSEGGLAGETQYF
NA TRBJ2-1 many TRBV11-2 TGTGCCAGCAGCCTTCCTTCGTGGGTAAACGGGGACAATGAGCAGTTCTTC CASSLPSWVNGDNEQFF
NA TRBJ2-7 many TRBV28 TGTGCCAGCACCATAGGGGGTTTCGACGAGCAGTACTTC CASTIGGFDEQYF
NA TRBJ2-5 many TRBV6-2/TRBV6-3 TGTGCCAGCAGTGACCCTGATGAGACCCAGTACTTC CASSDPDETQYF
TRBD2 TRBJ2-7 many TRBV20-1 TGCAGTGCTAGTGTGCGGGGGATCGAGCAGTACTTC CSASVRGIEQYF
TRBD2 TRBJ2-7 NA TRBV7-6 TGTGCCAGCAGCTCAAAAAGACTAGCGGGGACCTACGAGCAGTACTTC CASSSKRLAGTYEQYF
TRBD1 TRBJ1-2 many TRBV2 TGTGCCAGCATCCGGACAGGGAACTATGGCTACACCTTC CASIRTGNYGYTF
NA TRBJ2-5 many TRBV28 TGTGCCAGCAGCCACATAGGGGGGGTCAGCCAAGAGACCCAGTACTTC CASSHIGGVSQETQYF
TRBD2 TRBJ2-3 few TRBV28 TGTGCCAGCAGTTGGGGACTAGCGGGTTTCATGGATACGCAGTATTTT CASSWGLAGFMDTQYF
TRBD2 TRBJ2-1 many TRBV18 TGTGCCAGCTCATGGCTAGCGGGAGGTATCTACAATGAGCAGTTCTTC CASSWLAGGIYNEQFF
NA TRBJ1-5 many TRBV28 TGTGCCAGCAGTTTATTTGAGGGGGGTTTCTATAGCAATCAGCCCCAGCATTTT CASSLFEGGFYSNQPQHF
TRBD1 TRBJ2-7 few TRBV13 TGTGCCAGCAGCCCACGACAGGGATCCGAGCAGTACTTC CASSPRQGSEQYF
TRBD2 TRBJ2-1 many TRBV7-8 TGTGCCAGCAGCAGGACGGGAGGAGCCAATGAGCAGTTCTCGCAGTTCTTC CASSRTGGANEQFSQFF
NA TRBJ1-5 few TRBV27 TGTGCCAGCAGTTTAGGGGCAGGGAGGAGACCCCAGCATTTT CASSLGAGRRPQHF
TRBD2 TRBJ2-7 NA TRBV11-2 TGTGCCAGCAGCCCTAGTGGGCGGGACTACTACGAGCAGTACTTC CASSPSGRDYYEQYF
TRBD2 TRBJ2-1 many TRBV7-8 TGTGCCAGCAGCTTCCAGGTGACTAGCGGGAGCTCCTACAATGAGCAGTTCTTC CASSFQVTSGSSYNEQFF
NA TRBJ2-7 many TRBV7-9 TGTGCCAGCAGCAAATCGTGGGGCAGATCCTACGAGCAGTACTTC CASSKSWGRSYEQYF
NA TRBJ1-1 few TRBV19 TGTGCCAGTAGTATAGGGGGCGGGTCTACTGAAGCTTTCTTT CASSIGGGSTEAFF
NA TRBJ2-1 many TRBV7-9 TGTGCCAGCAGCTTAGCGTCACAGGGTAGAAATGAGCAGTTCTTC CASSLASQGRNEQFF
TRBD2 TRBJ2-3 many TRBV28 TGTGCCAGCAGTTGGTCCGGACTAGCGGGAGGGCCGGGAGGCACAGATACGCAGTATTTT CASSWSGLAGGPGGTDTQYF
TRBD2 TRBJ2-3 few TRBV14 TGTGCCAGCAGCTCGGCGGGAGACGGCACAGATACGCAGTATTTT CASSSAGDGTDTQYF
NA TRBJ2-7 many TRBV12-5 TGTGCTAGTGGTTCCCGGTCGTACGAGCAGTACTTC CASGSRSYEQYF